These 20 T cell receptor beta chains originate from one sample sequenced in a study of molecular identifiers for immune sequencing clone quantification. TCRdb reprocessed the PCR reads via MiXCR and lists one record per CDR3 protein. This sample has about 640,000 distinct CDR3 sequences, with approximately 20% found just once. The sample comprised naive CD8+ T cells from blood, with Jurkat cell RNA spiked in. Indicated subset: FACS-sorted CD8+CD4-CCR7+CD45RA+ naive T cells. The receptors stem from a human donor in good health. Some libraries in this study had Jurkat cell RNA spiked in.

The genes are TRBV28 and TRBJ2-7; 13 bases line up with TRBD2. V trimming: 10 bases; J trimming: 3 bases; junction bases outside the gene matches: 6. CDR3 length: 14 residues. The germline V gene has CDR1 MDHEN and CDR2 SYDVKM. CDR3 loop: CATKGLAGLYEQYF. CDR3 DNA: TGTGCCACCAAGGGACTAGCGGGACTCTACGAGCAGTACTTC.

In the case of this clonotype: This likely comes from a read error, as the CDR3 has no conserved phenylalanine or tryptophan at its end. The CDR3 DNA reads as TGTGCCAGCAGCCCCGCCTCGCCGGCAGGGAAGGCCTACAATGAGCAGTTCCTC. It specifies CASSPASPAGKAYNEQFL. This chain uses TRBV7-9 with TRBJ2-1, with D possibly being TRBD1 (5 bases). Trimming removed 5 bases from V and 2 bases from J, with 22 bases in between. CDR3 length: 18 amino acids. Germline values: CDR1 SEHNR, CDR2 FQNEAQ (reference sequence).

A note on this clonotype: A much larger clone sits a single nucleotide away, making a read error possible. V gene TRBV27 combines with J gene TRBJ2-3, with D possibly being TRBD1 (5 bases). CDR1 and CDR2 from the germline V gene are MNHEY and SMNVEV (reference sequence). CDR3 size: 15 residues. The germline V and J ends were trimmed by 7 bases and 7 bases, with 21 bases remaining between them. Written as DNA, the CDR3 is TGTGCCAGCAATTTTGACAGTAGATCTGGTTATACGCAGTATTTT. It is translated as CASNFDSRSGYTQYF.

This clonotype has ten or more counts. This chain joins TRBV7-9 and TRBJ2-1; tentatively, D is TRBD1 (6 bases). Trimming shortened V by 5 bases and J by 9 bases, and 11 bases separated the two germline ends. Germline V CDR1 and CDR2: SEHNR, FQNEAQ (reference sequence). The CDR3 runs 12 residues. The CDR3 bases are TGTGCCAGCAGCCCGTACAGGGTTGAGCAGTTCTTC. Encoded protein: CASSPYRVEQFF.

This clonotype appeared many times. This CDR3 is CASSSGTSYNEQFF. The CDR3 DNA reads TGTGCCAGCAGTTCCGGGACTAGCTACAATGAGCAGTTCTTC. V and J are TRBV5-4 and TRBJ2-1; 8 bases map to TRBD2. CDR3 length: 14 residues. Germline V lookup: CDR1 SGHNT, CDR2 YYREEE (reference sequence). Trimming removed 5 bases from V and 3 bases from J; junction bases left unmatched: 4.

In this sample, this clonotype turned up many times. The rearrangement joins TRBV4-3 to TRBJ2-7, with D uncertain. V lost 1 base, J lost 0 bases, and 10 bases lay in between. Germline-derived CDR1 and CDR2 are LGHNA and YSLEER. This CDR3 has 15 amino acids. In DNA form, the CDR3 reads TGCGCCAGCAGCCAAGCGCCCGGAATCTCCTACGAGCAGTACTTC. Its protein product is CASSQAPGISYEQYF.

This clonotype appeared many times. J is TRBJ2-2 and V is TRBV5-1, with a possible D match to TRBD1 (6 bases). Germline values: CDR1 SGHRS, CDR2 YFSETQ. Trimming took 5 bases from V and 0 from J, leaving 17 bases between them. The length of the CDR3 is 17 residues. This CDR3 is CASSPRQGRPNTGELFF. CDR3 nucleotides: TGCGCCAGCAGTCCTCGGCAGGGGCGACCGAACACCGGGGAGCTGTTTTTT.

This clonotype was detected ten times or more. In DNA form, the CDR3 reads TGTGCCAGCAGCTTAGATCTAGCGGGGGGGGAGACCCAGTACTTC. Translation: CASSLDLAGGETQYF. The gene calls are TRBV7-2 and TRBJ2-5; TRBD2 matches 12 bases. The V segment lost 1 base and the J segment 5 bases; nucleotides outside the gene matches: 2. The CDR3 totals 15 residues. Germline assignment: CDR1 SGHTA and CDR2 FQGNSA.

On this clonotype itself: A much larger clone differs from this one at a single base, so this may be a read error. V is TRBV12-3 or TRBV12-4 and J is TRBJ1-1; D uncertain. V was pared by 5 bases and J by 4 bases, with 14 bases between. The length of the CDR3 is 14 residues. The CDR3 protein is CASSSSTHGTEAFF. The CDR3 DNA sequence: TGTGCCAGCAGTAGCTCGACACATGGCACTGAAGCTTTCTTT.

The J gene is TRBJ2-5, the V gene TRBV15; TRBD1 agrees at 9 bases. There are 14 residues in the CDR3. Germline trimming cut 4 bases from V and 5 bases from J; bases unmatched to any gene: 5. Germline V lookup: CDR1 LNHNV, CDR2 YYDKDF (reference sequence). The CDR3 spells CATSKGTGQETQYF. The CDR3 nucleotides read TGTGCCACCAGCAAAGGGACAGGGCAGGAGACCCAGTACTTC.

This clonotype came up many times. V usage is TRBV27 and J usage is TRBJ2-7; 8 nucleotides agree with TRBD2. In germline, CDR1 is MNHEY, CDR2 SMNVEV (reference sequence). The CDR3 is 16 amino acids. The J segment lost 0 bases and the V segment lost 8 bases, leaving 12 bases of the junction unmatched. The CDR3 nucleotides read TGTGCCAGCGGGCCTGGTAGCGGGAAGGGCTCCTACGAGCAGTACTTC. Translation: CASGPGSGKGSYEQYF.

Remarks on this clonotype: With a much larger clone just one base away, this may be a read error. This sequence joins TRBV4-2 and TRBJ2-2, with TRBD2 as a possible D gene (6 bases). Trimming cost V 0 bases and J 4 bases, with 18 bases left between them. Germline V gene data show CDR1 as LGHNA and CDR2 as YNFKEQ. The CDR3 runs to 18 residues. CDR3 region: CASSQETPGLASTGELFF. In nucleotides, the CDR3 is TGTGCCAGCAGCCAAGAAACTCCGGGACTCGCGAGCACCGGGGAGCTGTTTTTT.

This clonotype has a count of ten or more. CDR3 sequence (DNA): TGTGCCACCGGAGCGGGTCACTACAATGAGCAGTTCTTC. It codes for CATGAGHYNEQFF. The rearrangement uses TRBV24-1 and TRBJ2-1; a weak D match, TRBD2 (6 bases). V was trimmed by 9 bases and J by 3 bases, leaving 11 bases between them. Germline CDR1 is KGHDR and CDR2 is SFDVKD. The CDR3 covers 13 residues.

This clonotype was counted a few times. A read error may produce the germline difference seen at one junction end. This chain links TRBV4-1 with TRBJ2-2; D assignment may be TRBD1 or TRBD2 (5 bases each). Germline V gene sequence: CDR1 MGHRA, CDR2 YSYEKL. This CDR3 contains 16 residues. CDR3 nucleotide sequence: TGCGCCTGCAGCCAAGATGTCTTAGGGGCGGCCGGGGAGCTGTTCTTT. This gives the protein CACSQDVLGAAGELFF.

This clonotype was counted between two and nine times. The junction and the germline gene differ at one end; a read error may be behind it. The chain combines TRBV4-1 with TRBJ2-1; D is undetermined. Per germline, CDR1 MGHRA and CDR2 YSYEKL. The CDR3 length is 20 residues. The CDR3 loop is CASSQKDPNVLSATYNEQSF. CDR3 coding DNA: TGCGCCAGCAGCCAAAAAGACCCGAACGTTTTGAGCGCGACCTACAATGAGCAGTCCTTC.

This chain links TRBV7-7 with TRBJ2-5; TRBD1 might be the D (6 bases). V was cut by 2 bases and J by 4 bases, with 11 bases left in between. Germline V CDR1 and CDR2: SSHAT, FNYEAQ (reference sequence). This CDR3 has 14 amino acids. CDR3: CASSLRQASETQYF. DNA of the CDR3: TGTGCCAGCAGCTTAAGACAGGCCTCAGAGACCCAGTACTTC.

This clonotype was detected ten times or more. V and J are TRBV7-9 and TRBJ1-3; 7 bases map to TRBD1. CDR1 and CDR2 (germline): SEHNR, FQNEAQ (reference sequence). The CDR3 is made up of 17 amino acids. The trim removed 3 bases at V and 2 bases at J, leaving 10 bases unmatched. The CDR3, as DNA: TGTGCCAGCAGCTTTATCATCCGGGACAGCCCTGGAAACACCATATATTTT. As protein: CASSFIIRDSPGNTIYF.

This clonotype has ten or more counts. The gene calls are TRBV5-1 and TRBJ2-5, with D hard to call. Germline CDR1 SGHRS, CDR2 YFSETQ. V was shortened by 0 bases and J by 4 bases, with 7 bases between the two germline ends. The CDR3 has 13 residues. Here the CDR3 reads CASSLDYGETQYF. The CDR3 bases are TGCGCCAGCAGCTTGGACTACGGAGAGACCCAGTACTTC. Supplemented by reference TRBV5-1 and TRBJ2-5, the full variable domain reads KAGVTQTPRYLIKTRGQQVTLSCSPISGHRSVSWYQQTPGQGLQFLFEYFSETQRNKGNFPGRFSGRQFSNSRSEMNVSTLELGDSALYLCASSLDYGETQYFGPGTRLLVL.

This clonotype has more than one count but fewer than ten. The V gene is TRBV12-3 or TRBV12-4, the J gene TRBJ2-1; 12 nucleotides line up with TRBD1. This CDR3 spans 15 amino acids. Trimming cost V 4 bases and J 8 bases; bases outside gene matches: 6. Here the CDR3 DNA reads TGTGCCAGCAGTTCCGGGACAGGGGGCTGGGATGAGCAGTTCTTC. Its protein is CASSSGTGGWDEQFF.

This clonotype was seen only a few times. The chain has TRBV27 and TRBJ1-5, with D unresolved. This CDR3 is built from 10 residues. V was clipped by 10 bases and J by 7 bases, with 8 bases between them. Germline CDR1 is MNHEY and CDR2 is SMNVEV (reference sequence). The CDR3 loop reads CATTSQPQHF. CDR3 in DNA: TGTGCCACCACCTCCCAGCCCCAGCATTTT.